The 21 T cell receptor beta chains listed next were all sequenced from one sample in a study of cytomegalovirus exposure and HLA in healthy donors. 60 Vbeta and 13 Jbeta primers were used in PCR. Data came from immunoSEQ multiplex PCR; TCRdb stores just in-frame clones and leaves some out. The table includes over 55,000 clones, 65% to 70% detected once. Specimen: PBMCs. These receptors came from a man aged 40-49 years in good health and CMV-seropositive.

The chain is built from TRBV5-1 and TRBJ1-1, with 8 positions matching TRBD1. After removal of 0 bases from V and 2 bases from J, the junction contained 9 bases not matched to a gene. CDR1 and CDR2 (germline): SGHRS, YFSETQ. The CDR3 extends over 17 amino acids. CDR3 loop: CASSLDFPGQENTEAFF. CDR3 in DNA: TGCGCCAGCAGCTTGGATTTCCCGGGACAGGAAAACACTGAAGCTTTCTTT. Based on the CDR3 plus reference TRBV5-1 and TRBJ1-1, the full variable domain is KAGVTQTPRYLIKTRGQQVTLSCSPISGHRSVSWYQQTPGQGLQFLFEYFSETQRNKGNFPGRFSGRQFSNSRSEMNVSTLELGDSALYLCASSLDFPGQENTEAFFGQGTRLTVV.

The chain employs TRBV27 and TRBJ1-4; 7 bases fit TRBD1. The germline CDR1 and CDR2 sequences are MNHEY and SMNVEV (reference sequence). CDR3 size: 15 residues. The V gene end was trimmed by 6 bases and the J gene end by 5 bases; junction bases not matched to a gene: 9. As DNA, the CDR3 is TGTGCCAGCAGCTCCCTTGGGACAGCGAATGAAAAACTGTTTTTT. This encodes CASSSLGTANEKLFF.

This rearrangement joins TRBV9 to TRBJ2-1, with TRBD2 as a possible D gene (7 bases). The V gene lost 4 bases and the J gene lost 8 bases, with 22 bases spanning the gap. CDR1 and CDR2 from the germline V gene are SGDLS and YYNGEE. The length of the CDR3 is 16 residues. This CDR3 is CASSPQTGGPQHEQFF. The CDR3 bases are TGTGCCAGCAGCCCCCAAACGGGGGGCCCCCAACATGAGCAGTTCTTC.

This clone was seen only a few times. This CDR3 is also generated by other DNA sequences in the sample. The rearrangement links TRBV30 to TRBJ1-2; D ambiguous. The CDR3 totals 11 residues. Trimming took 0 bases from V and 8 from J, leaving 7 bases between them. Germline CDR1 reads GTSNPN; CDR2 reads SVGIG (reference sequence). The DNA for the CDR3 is TGTGCCTGGAGTGTACTAAGAGGCTACACCTTC. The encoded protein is CAWSVLRGYTF.

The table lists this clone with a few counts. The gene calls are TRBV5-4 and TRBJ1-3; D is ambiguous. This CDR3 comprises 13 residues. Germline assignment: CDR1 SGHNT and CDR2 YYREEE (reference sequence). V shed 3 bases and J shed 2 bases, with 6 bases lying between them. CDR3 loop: CASSSPAGNTIYF. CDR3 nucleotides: TGTGCCAGCAGCTCTCCGGCTGGAAACACCATATATTTT.

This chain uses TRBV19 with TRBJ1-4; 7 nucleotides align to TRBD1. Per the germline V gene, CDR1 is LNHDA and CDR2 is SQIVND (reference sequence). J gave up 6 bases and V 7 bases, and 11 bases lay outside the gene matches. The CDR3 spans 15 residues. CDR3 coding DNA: TGTGCCAGTAAGGTTTCAGGACAGGAGGATGAAAAACTGTTTTTT. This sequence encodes CASKVSGQEDEKLFF.

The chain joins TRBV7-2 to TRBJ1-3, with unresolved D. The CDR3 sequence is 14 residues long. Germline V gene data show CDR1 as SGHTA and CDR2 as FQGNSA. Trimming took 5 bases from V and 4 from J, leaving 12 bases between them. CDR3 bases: TGTGCCAGCAGCGTTCAGGCCTCGGGAAACACCATATATTTT. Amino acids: CASSVQASGNTIYF.

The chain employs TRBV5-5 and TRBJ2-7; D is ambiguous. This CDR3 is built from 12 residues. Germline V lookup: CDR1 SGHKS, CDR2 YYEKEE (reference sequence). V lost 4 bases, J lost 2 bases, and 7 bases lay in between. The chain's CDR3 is CASSLRAYEQYF. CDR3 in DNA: TGTGCCAGCAGCCTCCGTGCCTACGAGCAGTACTTC.

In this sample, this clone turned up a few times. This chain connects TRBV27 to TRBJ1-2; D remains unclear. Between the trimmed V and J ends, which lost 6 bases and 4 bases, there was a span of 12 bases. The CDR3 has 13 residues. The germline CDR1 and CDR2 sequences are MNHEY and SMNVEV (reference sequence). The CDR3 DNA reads TGTGCCAGCAGCCCAGACATTAGCTATGGCTACACCTTC. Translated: CASSPDISYGYTF.

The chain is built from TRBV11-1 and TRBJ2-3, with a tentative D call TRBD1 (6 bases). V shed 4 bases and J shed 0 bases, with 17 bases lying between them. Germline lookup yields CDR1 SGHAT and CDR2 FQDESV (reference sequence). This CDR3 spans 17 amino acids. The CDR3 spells CASSSYSGTPSTDTQYF. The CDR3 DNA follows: TGTGCCAGCAGCTCGTACTCCGGGACACCGAGCACAGATACGCAGTATTTT.

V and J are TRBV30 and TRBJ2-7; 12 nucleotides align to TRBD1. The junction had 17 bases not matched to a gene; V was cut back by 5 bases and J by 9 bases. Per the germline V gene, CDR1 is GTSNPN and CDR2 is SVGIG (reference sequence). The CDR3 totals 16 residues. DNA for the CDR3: TGTGCCTGGTCTGGGAGGTTAGGGACAGGGGGCTCTGTGCAGTACTTC. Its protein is CAWSGRLGTGGSVQYF.

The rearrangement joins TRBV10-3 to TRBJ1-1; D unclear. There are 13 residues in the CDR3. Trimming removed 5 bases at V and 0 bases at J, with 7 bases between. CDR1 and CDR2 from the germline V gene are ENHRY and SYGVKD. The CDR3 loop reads CAISFQVNTEAFF. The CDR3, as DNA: TGTGCCATCAGTTTCCAGGTGAACACTGAAGCTTTCTTT.

The CDR3 spells CASNTDRVGVKAFF. In DNA, the CDR3 is TGTGCCAGCAACACAGACAGGGTTGGTGTGAAGGCTTTCTTT. J is TRBJ1-1 and V is TRBV5-6; 7 bases are a match to TRBD1. Unmatched junction bases numbered 16, after V lost 6 bases and J lost 11 bases. The germline gives CDR1 SGHDT, CDR2 YYEEEE. This CDR3 is 14 amino acids long.

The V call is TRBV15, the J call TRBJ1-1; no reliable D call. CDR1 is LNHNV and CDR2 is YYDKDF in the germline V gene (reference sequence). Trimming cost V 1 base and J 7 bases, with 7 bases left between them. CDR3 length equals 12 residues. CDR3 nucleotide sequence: TGTGCCACCAGCAGAGCCCAGGATGAAGCTTTCTTT. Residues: CATSRAQDEAFF.

The CDR3 sequence is CASRRQGHTYGYTF. The CDR3 coding sequence is TGTGCCAGCAGACGACAGGGACACACCTATGGCTACACCTTC. The V and J genes are TRBV6-5 and TRBJ1-2; 7 bases are shared with TRBD1. After removal of 6 bases from V and 4 bases from J, the junction contained 8 bases not matched to a gene. CDR1 is MNHEY, CDR2 SVGAGI, per germline. The CDR3 totals 14 residues.

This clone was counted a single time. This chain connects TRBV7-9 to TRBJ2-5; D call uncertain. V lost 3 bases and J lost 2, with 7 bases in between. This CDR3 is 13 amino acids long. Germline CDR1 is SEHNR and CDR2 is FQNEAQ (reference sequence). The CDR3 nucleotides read TGTGCCAGCAGCTTGATGGAGCAAGAGACCCAGTACTTC. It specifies CASSLMEQETQYF. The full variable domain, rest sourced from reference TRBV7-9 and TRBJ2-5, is DTGVSQNPRHKITKRGQNVTFRCDPISEHNRLYWYRQTLGQGPEFLTYFQNEAQLEKSRLLSDRFSAERPKGSFSTLEIQRTEQGDSAMYLCASSLMEQETQYFGPGTRLLVL.

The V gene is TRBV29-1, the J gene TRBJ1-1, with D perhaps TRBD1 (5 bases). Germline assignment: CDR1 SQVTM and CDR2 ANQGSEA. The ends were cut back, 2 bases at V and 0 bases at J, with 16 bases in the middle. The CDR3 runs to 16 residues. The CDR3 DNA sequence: TGCAGCGTTGAAAAGGTGGGAAGGGGCGTGAACACTGAAGCTTTCTTT. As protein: CSVEKVGRGVNTEAFF.

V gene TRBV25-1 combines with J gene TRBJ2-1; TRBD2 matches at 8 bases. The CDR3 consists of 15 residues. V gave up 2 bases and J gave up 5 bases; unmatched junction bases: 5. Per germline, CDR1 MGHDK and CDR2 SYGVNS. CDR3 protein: CASSERAGAHNEQFF. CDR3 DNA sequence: TGTGCCAGCAGTGAACGAGCGGGAGCCCACAATGAGCAGTTCTTC.

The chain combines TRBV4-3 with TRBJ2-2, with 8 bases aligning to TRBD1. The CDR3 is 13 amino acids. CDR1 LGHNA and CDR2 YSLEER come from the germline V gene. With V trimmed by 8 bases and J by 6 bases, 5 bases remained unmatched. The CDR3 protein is CASSTGEAGELFF. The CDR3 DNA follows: TGCGCCAGCTCGACAGGGGAAGCCGGGGAGCTGTTTTTT.

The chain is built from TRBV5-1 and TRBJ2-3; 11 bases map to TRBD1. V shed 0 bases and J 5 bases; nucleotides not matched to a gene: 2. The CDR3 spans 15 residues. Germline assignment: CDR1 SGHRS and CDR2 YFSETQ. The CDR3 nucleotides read TGCGCCAGCAGCTTGGGGGACAGGGGGGGAGATACGCAGTATTTT. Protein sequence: CASSLGDRGGDTQYF.

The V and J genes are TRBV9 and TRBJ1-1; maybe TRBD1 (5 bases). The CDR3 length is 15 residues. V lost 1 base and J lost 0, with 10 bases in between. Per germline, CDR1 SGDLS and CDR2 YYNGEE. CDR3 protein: CASSVSETVNTEAFF. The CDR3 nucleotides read TGTGCCAGCAGCGTATCAGAGACAGTGAACACTGAAGCTTTCTTT.